The sequence of this TCR beta chain was determined in a study of spatial heterogeneity in lung cancer (dated by TCRdb to the late 2010s). Study-level background: Beta-chain transcripts were consistently detected in greater numbers than alpha-chain transcripts, which likely reflected higher beta-chain transcript abundance. In the raw uncorrected reads, each unique combination of TCR and UMI appeared more than ten times on average. The study quantitatively compared TCR alpha and beta repertoires across multiple tumor regions, matched nontumor lung and blood in non-small cell lung cancer. The study linked features of the TCR repertoire to counts of nonsynonymous mutations, which were determined by whole-exome sequencing of tumor tissue. At surgery, fewer than 250 tumor regions, 61 to 75 matched nontumor lung samples and a few dozen PBMC samples were TCR-sequenced for both alpha and beta chains.

Overall results and qualifications from the work: Ubiquitous expanded tumor TCRs showed up in blood more often at tumor resection than at routine follow-up. Additional single-cell paired TCR alpha and beta sequencing was considered necessary to confirm, at a functional level, the hypothesis that regional TCRs recognize regional mutations.

Taken from cysteine to phenylalanine, the CDR3 has 12 residues. Only CDR3 DNA is held: 36 bases, read in frame from base 1. The germline V gene (reference sequence) supplies CDR1 GTSNPN and CDR2 SVGIG. Trimming removed 0 bases from V and 6 bases from J; the gene matches leave 2 bases unexplained. This clonotype was seen a few times. The antigen it recognizes is unknown. No much larger clone is present one base from it, and per-base qualities are unavailable. The receptor library was made with 5' RACE. The run used a NextSeq 500. In the TCR library protocol, a unique molecular identifier was attached to each TCR cDNA molecule so that PCR and sequencing errors could be corrected. Regarding the original processing steps: TCR identification, UMI-based error correction and CDR3 extraction were all carried out with Decombinator tools. TCRs above a frequency of 2 per 1,000, corresponding to the top 1% of the tumor frequency distribution, were defined as expanded. Rényi diversity was computed with the R vegan package after subsampling each repertoire 100 times to 5,000 TCRs. To build CDR3 similarity networks, amino acid triplet string-kernel similarity was used, and CDR3s were connected when their pairwise similarity was above 0.82. The raw public data were reprocessed by TCRdb itself: fastp quality trimming at Q25, MiXCR clonotype calling, in-frame beta chains only. Every CDR3 protein is listed once, alongside the most common genes and DNA of its rows. TCRdb's processing, not the authors' own work, is the source of the V and J calls. Here the sample has 75,000 or so distinct CDR3 sequences; 8% occur a single time. Roughly 7% of the sample is taken by the ten largest.

The time point label here, explained by the study, means: sample taken at primary tumor resection. Donors were some 67 patients with early-stage, untreated non-small cell lung cancer from the lung TRACERx cohort. Without any cell sorting, TCR sequencing was performed on whole RNA extracted either from tumor and nontumor lung tissue or from cryopreserved PBMC samples. Only patients with enough RNA available from two or more tumor regions were chosen for TCR sequencing. The rearrangement joined TRBV30 to TRBJ2-7; 7 bases in between match TRBD1. The sample here was PBMCs, taken at surgery. This clonotype originated in a male donor with early-stage non-small cell lung cancer. CDR3 region: CAWSVRGREQYF. The base sequence is TGTGCCTGGAGTGTGAGGGGGCGCGAGCAGTACTTC.